Shown below are 17 T cell receptor beta chains from a single sample sequenced in a study of cytomegalovirus exposure and HLA in healthy donors. Vbeta (60) and Jbeta (13) primers were used in the PCR. Some clones are missing from TCRdb's copy, which holds only in-frame ones; the method was immunoSEQ multiplex PCR. The table lists under 130,000 clones, 65% to 80% of them singletons. Material for sequencing was PBMCs. The source of these receptors is a woman aged 40 to 49 in good health and CMV-seronegative.

The CDR3 nucleotides are TGTGCCAGCAGGGGAGGGGGCAATCAGCCCCAGCATTTT. As protein: CASRGGGNQPQHF. The chain combines TRBV28 with TRBJ1-5; TRBD1 might be the D (5 bases). Germline loops: CDR1 MDHEN, CDR2 SYDVKM. The CDR3 is 13 amino acids. Between the trimmed V and J ends, which lost 6 bases and 2 bases, there was a span of 8 bases.

Written as DNA, the CDR3 is TGTGCCAGCAGCCCGGGACTAGCGGGAGCGGGCTCCTACAATGAGCAGTTCTTC. This encodes CASSPGLAGAGSYNEQFF. The rearrangement links TRBV11-2 to TRBJ2-1; TRBD2 matches 14 bases. V gave up 5 bases and J gave up 0 bases; unmatched junction bases: 6. The CDR3 runs 18 residues. CDR1 and CDR2 (germline): SGHAT, FQNNGV.

This chain uses TRBV7-9 with TRBJ2-5; TRBD2 matches at 10 bases. Per germline, CDR1 SEHNR and CDR2 FQNEAQ (reference sequence). This CDR3 contains 16 residues. With 3 bases clipped from V and 3 bases from J, the junction kept 7 bases outside the gene matches. The CDR3 DNA sequence: TGTGCCAGCAGCTTTTTGGGACTAGCGCTTAAAGAGACCCAGTACTTC. Translating it yields CASSFLGLALKETQYF.

The genes are TRBV7-9 and TRBJ2-5; 9 positions match TRBD2. J gave up 1 base and V 5 bases, and 5 bases lay outside the gene matches. The CDR3 has 15 residues. Germline CDR1 and CDR2: SEHNR and FQNEAQ (reference sequence). The CDR3 DNA reads TGTGCCAGCAGCGTTAGCGGGGGAACCCAAGAGACCCAGTACTTC. It specifies CASSVSGGTQETQYF.

The chain employs TRBV5-1 and TRBJ2-3; 13 bases are a match to TRBD2. Trimming removed 4 bases from V and 3 bases from J; junction bases left unmatched: 17. The germline V gene has CDR1 SGHRS and CDR2 YFSETQ. The CDR3 runs to 20 residues. CDR3 nucleotides: TGCGCCAGCAGCCCGGGAACTAGCGGGGGGGCCGGGACTCCGACAGATACGCAGTATTTT. Its protein is CASSPGTSGGAGTPTDTQYF.

The rearrangement uses TRBV2 and TRBJ2-3, with D possibly being TRBD1 (5 bases). Trimming stripped 7 bases from V and 1 base from J, with 12 bases between. The CDR3 sequence is 14 residues long. The germline V gene has CDR1 SNHLY and CDR2 FYNNEI. For the CDR3, the DNA is TGTGCCAGCACGGTTCAGGGCCGCACAGATACGCAGTATTTT. Protein product: CASTVQGRTDTQYF. The full variable domain, with the rest looked up from reference TRBV2 and TRBJ2-3, is EPEVTQTPSHQVTQMGQEVILRCVPISNHLYFYWYRQILGQKVEFLVSFYNNEISEKSEIFDDQFSVERPDGSNFTLKIRSTKLEDSAMYFCASTVQGRTDTQYFGPGTRLTVL.

The chain joins TRBV5-1 to TRBJ1-2; no definite D call. Germline V gives CDR1 SGHRS, CDR2 YFSETQ. CDR3 length: 13 residues. The germline V and J ends were trimmed by 0 bases and 12 bases, with 15 bases remaining between them. CDR3 nucleotide sequence: TGCGCCAGCAGCTTGGAGGAAGGGAGAAAGAACACCTTC. This gives the protein CASSLEEGRKNTF. Full variable domain (missing parts from reference TRBV5-1 and TRBJ1-2): KAGVTQTPRYLIKTRGQQVTLSCSPISGHRSVSWYQQTPGQGLQFLFEYFSETQRNKGNFPGRFSGRQFSNSRSEMNVSTLELGDSALYLCASSLEEGRKNTFGSGTRLTVV.

This chain links TRBV30 with TRBJ2-5, with D possibly matching TRBD1 (5 bases). Per germline, CDR1 GTSNPN and CDR2 SVGIG (reference sequence). V shed 3 bases and J shed 4 bases, with 12 bases lying between them. This CDR3 is built from 13 residues. The CDR3 DNA follows: TGTGCCTGGAGGTTTCAGGGAAGAGAGACCCAGTACTTC. Amino acid sequence: CAWRFQGRETQYF. The whole variable domain, remainder taken from reference TRBV30 and TRBJ2-5, is SQTIHQWPATLVQPVGSPLSLECTVEGTSNPNLYWYRQAAGRGLQLLFYSVGIGQISSEVPQNLSASRPQDRQFILSSKKLLLSDSGFYLCAWRFQGRETQYFGPGTRLLVL.

The rearrangement joins TRBV30 to TRBJ1-2, with a tentative D call TRBD1 (5 bases). The CDR3 totals 14 residues. V was shortened by 4 bases and J by 5 bases, with 17 bases between the two germline ends. The germline V gene encodes CDR1 GTSNPN and CDR2 SVGIG (reference sequence). CDR3 sequence reads: CAWTRPGLGYGYTF. The CDR3 nucleotides are TGTGCCTGGACCCGCCCAGGGTTGGGTTATGGCTACACCTTC.

CDR3 protein: CASSFSSGNTIYF. The CDR3, as DNA: TGCGCCAGCAGCTTCAGCTCTGGAAACACCATATATTTT. The V call is TRBV5-1, the J call TRBJ1-3; D unclear. Per the germline V gene, CDR1 is SGHRS and CDR2 is YFSETQ. CDR3 length equals 13 residues. V was clipped by 2 bases and J by 0 bases, with 3 bases between them.

The chain has TRBV28 and TRBJ2-6; D ambiguous. The length of the CDR3 is 13 residues. Trimming cost V 8 bases and J 0 bases, with 5 bases left between them. Germline V gene data show CDR1 as MDHEN and CDR2 as SYDVKM. CDR3: CASRSSGANVLTF. In DNA, the CDR3 is TGTGCCAGCCGTAGCTCTGGGGCCAACGTCCTGACTTTC.

This chain connects TRBV6-5 to TRBJ2-7, with a weak D call TRBD2 (5 bases). Germline CDR1 is MNHEY and CDR2 is SVGAGI. The CDR3 sequence is 14 residues long. V shed 0 bases and J shed 3 bases, with 9 bases lying between them. CDR3 loop: CASSYSSDSYEQYF. In DNA form, the CDR3 reads TGTGCCAGCAGTTACTCTAGCGATAGCTACGAGCAGTACTTC.

The chain combines TRBV15 with TRBJ1-4; TRBD1 matches 7 bases. The V gene's germline CDR1 is LNHNV and CDR2 YYDKDF (reference sequence). Trimming took 0 bases from V and 5 from J; bases not matched to a gene: 3. The CDR3 has 15 amino acids. The CDR3 here is CATSRDVRGNEKLFF. The CDR3 nucleotides read TGTGCCACCAGCAGAGATGTCAGGGGGAATGAAAAACTGTTTTTT.

The chain employs TRBV15 and TRBJ2-7, with 7 positions matching TRBD2. The CDR3 is 12 residues long. Germline CDR1 is LNHNV and CDR2 is YYDKDF (reference sequence). V dropped 2 bases and J dropped 11; count of bases not matched to a gene: 6. The CDR3 spells CATSRRDYHKYF. The CDR3 region has the DNA TGTGCCACCAGCAGACGGGACTATCATAAGTACTTC.

The V gene is TRBV5-5, the J gene TRBJ1-3, with no clear D. This CDR3 is 15 amino acids long. Germline lookup yields CDR1 SGHKS and CDR2 YYEKEE (reference sequence). The V and J ends lost 0 bases and 7 bases respectively, with 14 bases between them. The CDR3 DNA follows: TGTGCCAGCAGCTTGGAGGCAGGTGGATGGAACACCATATATTTT. Amino acids: CASSLEAGGWNTIYF.

The chain recombines TRBV6-5 with TRBJ1-6; 8 nucleotides match TRBD1. This CDR3 has 14 amino acids. Germline CDR1 is MNHEY and CDR2 is SVGAGI. J was trimmed by 6 bases and V by 8 bases; bases with no gene match: 6. The CDR3 is CASHSGQGNSPLHF. The CDR3 DNA reads as TGTGCCAGCCACTCCGGACAGGGTAATTCACCCCTCCACTTT.

The chain has TRBV29-1 and TRBJ1-1, with a weak D call TRBD1 (5 bases). The CDR3 has 13 residues. The V gene lost 4 bases and the J gene lost 7 bases, with 16 bases spanning the gap. Per the germline V gene, CDR1 is SQVTM and CDR2 is ANQGSEA. The CDR3 reads CSVAWGDGGEAFF. The CDR3, as DNA: TGCAGCGTTGCCTGGGGGGACGGGGGTGAAGCTTTCTTT.